These 22 T cell receptor beta chains originate from one sample sequenced in a study of sequential checkpoint blockade in melanoma. The repertoire was sequenced with immunoSEQ multiplex PCR; TCRdb's copy has only in-frame clones and lacks some. Here the sample spans over 5,000 clones, 25% to 30% being singletons. The treatment was: randomized to nivolumab then ipilimumab (arm A) or the reverse (arm B). Sample: tumor tissue (inferred from file names), taken from a patient given nivolumab and ipilimumab in sequence. Every receptor here comes from a human donor with melanoma.

This clone was found a few times. The CDR3, as DNA: TGTGCCAGCAGCTGGGACAGGGCCCGCCAGGGTGGCTACACCTTC. It translates to CASSWDRARQGGYTF. The V call is TRBV11-3, the J call TRBJ1-2; 9 positions match TRBD1. V lost 4 bases, J lost 7 bases, and 10 bases stayed unmatched. Germline V lookup: CDR1 SGHNT, CDR2 YENEEA. This CDR3 is built from 15 residues.

This clone turned up a few times. The chain carries TRBV28 and TRBJ1-2, with no clear D. Germline CDR1 MDHEN, CDR2 SYDVKM. The CDR3 totals 13 residues. V lost 7 bases, J lost 4 bases, and 13 bases lay in between. The CDR3 region has the DNA TGTGCCAGCACCCCGGGGAGGGCCTATGGCTACACCTTC. It specifies CASTPGRAYGYTF.

The gene calls are TRBV25-1 and TRBJ2-3; the match to TRBD2 covers 11 bases. Trimming removed 5 bases from V and 0 bases from J; junction bases left unmatched: 4. The CDR3 is made up of 16 amino acids. Germline V gene sequence: CDR1 MGHDK, CDR2 SYGVNS. The DNA of the CDR3 is TGTGCCAGCAGTCTAGCGGGAGGTCCTAGCACAGATACGCAGTATTTT. This gives the protein CASSLAGGPSTDTQYF.

The chain combines TRBV5-1 with TRBJ2-2, with 7 bases aligning to TRBD2. Losses at the gene ends were 0 bases for V and 4 bases for J; bases not matched to a gene: 3. Germline CDR1 SGHRS, CDR2 YFSETQ. The CDR3 contains 15 residues. CDR3 bases: TGCGCCAGCAGCTTGGGGGAGGGGAGCACCGGGGAGCTGTTTTTT. Protein product: CASSLGEGSTGELFF.

This clone has a count of ten or more. The chain uses TRBV11-3 and TRBJ2-4, with D tentatively TRBD2 (7 bases). The CDR3 loop spans 17 amino acids. Germline V gives CDR1 SGHNT, CDR2 YENEEA. V gave up 5 bases and J gave up 0 bases, with 17 bases separating them. This chain's CDR3 is CASSPQWGGVAKNIQYF. The CDR3, as DNA: TGTGCCAGCAGCCCCCAGTGGGGGGGCGTAGCCAAAAACATTCAGTACTTC.

This sequence joins TRBV2 and TRBJ1-2, with 7 bases that match TRBD1. V lost 10 bases and J lost 0; bases outside the gene matches: 2. The CDR3 covers 12 residues. From germline, CDR1 is SNHLY and CDR2 FYNNEI. CDR3 nucleotide sequence: TGTGCCACCGGGACAGCTAACTATGGCTACACCTTC. It translates to CATGTANYGYTF.

The CDR3 coding sequence is TGTGCCAGCTCACCACCGATAGGGGACTCCTACGAGCAGTACTTC. This translates into CASSPPIGDSYEQYF. V and J are TRBV18 and TRBJ2-7, with a tentative D call TRBD1 (5 bases). The germline V and J ends were trimmed by 0 bases and 0 bases, with 9 bases remaining between them. Germline CDR1 reads KGHSH; CDR2 reads LQKENI. The CDR3 runs 15 residues. The full variable domain, completed using reference TRBV18 and TRBJ2-7, is NAGVMQNPRHLVRRRGQEARLRCSPMKGHSHVYWYRQLPEEGLKFMVYLQKENIIDESGMPKERFSAEFPKEGPSILRIQQVVRGDSAAYFCASSPPIGDSYEQYFGPGTRLTVT.

There are many counts of this clone. The chain uses TRBV11-3 and TRBJ1-2; D gene unclear. The CDR3 has 14 amino acids. CDR1 is SGHNT and CDR2 is YENEEA in the germline V gene. V was trimmed by 1 base and J by 7 bases, leaving 13 bases between them. The DNA of the CDR3 is TGTGCCAGCAGCTTAGTCGCCGCACATCCTGGCTACACCTTC. As protein: CASSLVAAHPGYTF.

Judged by abundance, this clone is large. The chain couples TRBV11-3 to TRBJ1-1; 8 positions agree with TRBD1. Germline CDR1 is SGHNT and CDR2 is YENEEA. CDR3 length: 15 residues. The ends lost 3 bases at V and 1 base at J; junction bases unmatched: 4. The CDR3 region has the DNA TGTGCCAGCAGCTTGCAGGGGGCAGGGAACACTGAAGCTTTCTTT. This sequence encodes CASSLQGAGNTEAFF.

This sequence joins TRBV23-1 and TRBJ2-3, with D possibly being TRBD1 or TRBD2 (5 bases each). TRBV23-1 is an ORF, with its function uncertain. V was trimmed by 4 bases and J by 6 bases, leaving 17 bases between them. The CDR3 is made up of 15 amino acids. The CDR3: CASSRLDKQRDTQYF. The CDR3 region has the DNA TGCGCCAGCAGTCGACTGGACAAGCAGCGGGATACGCAGTATTTT.

V usage is TRBV18 and J usage is TRBJ2-7, with 9 positions matching TRBD1. CDR3 length equals 14 residues. Germline V gives CDR1 KGHSH, CDR2 LQKENI. V lost 3 bases and J lost 6; bases outside the gene matches: 6. The CDR3 loop reads CASSPVGQGREQYF. CDR3 nucleotides: TGTGCCAGCTCACCTGTCGGACAGGGGCGCGAGCAGTACTTC.

By sample fraction, this clone is medium-sized. The chain is built from TRBV29-1 and TRBJ2-7, with a possible D match to TRBD1 (6 bases). The ends were cut back, 7 bases at V and 2 bases at J, with 15 bases in the middle. CDR1 and CDR2 from the germline V gene are SQVTM and ANQGSEA. This CDR3 region has 13 residues. The CDR3 loop reads CSAVRTGPYEQYF. The CDR3 coding sequence is TGCAGCGCTGTGAGAACAGGGCCCTACGAGCAGTACTTC.

There are a few counts of this clone. This chain connects TRBV7-1 to TRBJ2-2; D remains unclear. TRBV7-1 has ORF status, its function being uncertain. This CDR3 is 13 amino acids long. Trimming stripped 4 bases from V and 7 bases from J, with 10 bases between. CDR3 in DNA: TGTGCCAGCAGCTTATCTTACAGCGGGGAGCTGTTTTTT. Protein: CASSLSYSGELFF.

At least ten counts were recorded for this clone. This sequence joins TRBV4-1 and TRBJ2-1; 8 bases fit TRBD2. The germline V gene encodes CDR1 MGHRA and CDR2 YSYEKL. This CDR3 comprises 16 residues. V lost 2 bases and J lost 8; bases outside the gene matches: 11. The CDR3 region has the DNA TGCGCCAGCAGCCAAACTAGCGGTCTCGACGTTTATGAGCAGTTCTTC. This encodes CASSQTSGLDVYEQFF.

This clone has only a few counts. The CDR3 loop is CASRVTGYQETQYF. The CDR3 DNA is TGTGCCAGCAGGGTTACAGGGTACCAAGAGACCCAGTACTTC. V gene TRBV6-8 combines with J gene TRBJ2-5, with D possibly being TRBD1 (6 bases). Looked up from germline, CDR1 is MNHGY and CDR2 is SAAAGT. This CDR3 region has 14 residues. V was trimmed by 6 bases and J by 0 bases, leaving 11 bases between them.

In its sample, this clone is medium-sized. The chain recombines TRBV7-1 with TRBJ2-1; perhaps TRBD1 as D (7 bases). TRBV7-1 is identified as an open reading frame with a role that is uncertain. V lost 3 bases, J lost 8 bases, and 11 bases lay in between. CDR3 length: 13 residues. CDR3 nucleotides: TGTGCCAGCAGCTCCAGGGGGGAACATGAGCAGTTCTTC. Protein: CASSSRGEHEQFF.

This sequence joins TRBV19 and TRBJ2-7, with 14 positions matching TRBD2. Germline CDR1 reads LNHDA; CDR2 reads SQIVND (reference sequence). With V trimmed by 4 bases and J by 0 bases, 8 bases remained unmatched. CDR3 length equals 18 residues. The CDR3 DNA reads as TGTGCCAGTAGTACGGAAAGACTAGCGGGGGGGCCCTCCTACGAGCAGTACTTC. This translates into CASSTERLAGGPSYEQYF. Full variable domain (remainder filled in from reference TRBV19 and TRBJ2-7): DGGITQSPKYLFRKEGQNVTLSCEQNLNHDAMYWYRQDPGQGLRLIYYSQIVNDFQKGDIAEGYSVSREKKESFPLTVTSAQKNPTAFYLCASSTERLAGGPSYEQYFGPGTRLTVT.

A few counts support this clone. The rearrangement joins TRBV6-8 to TRBJ2-2; D unclear. Deletions cut 7 bases from V and 7 bases from J, with 22 bases between. The CDR3 has 16 amino acids. Germline assignment: CDR1 MNHGY and CDR2 SAAAGT. CDR3 region: CASNPQDPVLIGELFF. CDR3 DNA sequence: TGTGCCAGCAACCCTCAGGACCCCGTCCTTATCGGGGAGCTGTTTTTT.

By sample share, this clone is medium-sized. The V and J genes are TRBV6-8 and TRBJ1-1; 9 bases line up with TRBD1. In germline, CDR1 is MNHGY, CDR2 SAAAGT. Trimming cost V 6 bases and J 3 bases; bases outside gene matches: 5. CDR3 size: 14 residues. Here the CDR3 reads CASREGQGDTEAFF. The CDR3 region has the DNA TGTGCCAGCAGAGAGGGACAGGGAGACACTGAAGCTTTCTTT.

The chain recombines TRBV19 with TRBJ2-1, with 9 bases aligning to TRBD1. In germline, CDR1 is LNHDA, CDR2 SQIVND (reference sequence). The CDR3 covers 16 residues. Trimming at V came to 3 bases and at J to 5 bases, leaving 8 bases not matched to a gene. CDR3 residues: CASSISRDRVHNEQFF. CDR3 coding DNA: TGTGCCAGTAGTATCTCTCGGGACAGGGTCCACAATGAGCAGTTCTTC.

By sample share, this clone is medium-sized (0.01 to 0.1%). V is TRBV28 and J is TRBJ1-3; D gene unclear. Trimming shortened V by 6 bases and J by 8 bases, and 11 bases separated the two germline ends. The CDR3 length is 12 residues. CDR1 MDHEN and CDR2 SYDVKM come from the germline V gene. CDR3 DNA: TGTGCCAGCAGCCCTTTAGTGGACACCATATATTTT. Amino acids: CASSPLVDTIYF. Full variable domain (outside the CDR3, taken from reference TRBV28 and TRBJ1-3): DVKVTQSSRYLVKRTGEKVFLECVQDMDHENMFWYRQDPGLGLRLIYFSYDVKMKEKGDIPEGYSVSREKKERFSLILESASTNQTSMYLCASSPLVDTIYFGEGSWLTVV.

Comments on this clone: A junction boundary mismatches the germline segment, possibly from a read error. J is TRBJ2-1 and V is TRBV7-6, with 11 bases lining up with TRBD2. From germline, CDR1 is SGHVS and CDR2 FNYEAQ. This CDR3 has 16 amino acids. CDR3 amino acids: CASSLDRSGGAFEQFF. DNA of the CDR3: TGTGCTAGCAGCTTGGACCGTAGCGGGGGGGCCTTTGAGCAGTTCTTC.